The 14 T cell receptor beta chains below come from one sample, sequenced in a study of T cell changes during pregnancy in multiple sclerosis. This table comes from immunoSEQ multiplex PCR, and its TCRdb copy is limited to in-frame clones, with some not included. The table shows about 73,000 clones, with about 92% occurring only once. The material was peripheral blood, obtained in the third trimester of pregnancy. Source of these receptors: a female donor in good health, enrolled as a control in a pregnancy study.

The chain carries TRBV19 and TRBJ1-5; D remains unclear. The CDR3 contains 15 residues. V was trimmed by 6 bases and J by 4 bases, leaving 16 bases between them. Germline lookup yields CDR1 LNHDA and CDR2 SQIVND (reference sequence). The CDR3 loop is CASSTSGGRNQPQHF. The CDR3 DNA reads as TGTGCCAGTAGCACCTCGGGAGGCAGGAATCAGCCCCAGCATTTT.

In DNA form, the CDR3 reads TGTGCCAGCAGTATCCTCCGGGACAGGTTGCACGATGAGCAGTTCTTC. It codes for CASSILRDRLHDEQFF. The chain carries TRBV27 and TRBJ2-1; 8 positions match TRBD1. V trimming: 5 bases; J trimming: 8 bases; junction bases outside the gene matches: 14. CDR1 and CDR2 (germline): MNHEY, SMNVEV (reference sequence). The CDR3 loop spans 16 amino acids.

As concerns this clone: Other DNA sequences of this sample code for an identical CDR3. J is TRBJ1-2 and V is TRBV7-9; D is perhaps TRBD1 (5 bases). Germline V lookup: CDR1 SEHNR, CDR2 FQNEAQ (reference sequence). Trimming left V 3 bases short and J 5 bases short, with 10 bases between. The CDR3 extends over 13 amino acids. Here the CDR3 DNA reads TGTGCCAGCAGCTTTAGGGGCCCTTATGGCTACACCTTC. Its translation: CASSFRGPYGYTF.

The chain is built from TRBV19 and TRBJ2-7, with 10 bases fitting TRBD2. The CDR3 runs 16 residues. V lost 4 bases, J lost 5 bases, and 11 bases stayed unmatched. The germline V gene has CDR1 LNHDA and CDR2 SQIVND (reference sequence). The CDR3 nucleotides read TGTGCCAGTAGTACCCCGACTAGCGGGCGGGCCAACGAGCAGTACTTC. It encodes CASSTPTSGRANEQYF.

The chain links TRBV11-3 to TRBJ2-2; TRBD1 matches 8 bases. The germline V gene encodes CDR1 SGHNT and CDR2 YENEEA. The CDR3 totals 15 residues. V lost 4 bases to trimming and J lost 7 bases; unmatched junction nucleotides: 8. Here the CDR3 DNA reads TGTGCCAGCAGCTCCATACAGGGGGGTGGCGGGGAGCTGTTTTTT. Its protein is CASSSIQGGGGELFF.

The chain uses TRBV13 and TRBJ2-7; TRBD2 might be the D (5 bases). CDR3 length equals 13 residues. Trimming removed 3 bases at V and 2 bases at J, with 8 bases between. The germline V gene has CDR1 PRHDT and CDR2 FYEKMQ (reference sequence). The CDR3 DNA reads TGTGCCAGCAGCTTGGTCGGGGCCTACGAGCAGTACTTC. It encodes CASSLVGAYEQYF.

The CDR3: CAWSFSGRASEQYF. The CDR3 DNA reads TGTGCCTGGAGTTTTAGCGGGAGGGCTTCCGAGCAGTACTTC. V usage is TRBV30 and J usage is TRBJ2-7; 11 nucleotides align to TRBD2. The CDR3 contains 14 residues. V was clipped by 2 bases and J by 6 bases; unmatched bases: 6. Per germline, CDR1 GTSNPN and CDR2 SVGIG (reference sequence).

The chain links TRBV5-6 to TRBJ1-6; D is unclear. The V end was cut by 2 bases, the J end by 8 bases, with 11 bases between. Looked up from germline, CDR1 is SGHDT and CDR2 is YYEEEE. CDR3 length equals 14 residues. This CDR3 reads CASSLEQLDSPLHF. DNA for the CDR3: TGTGCCAGCAGCTTAGAACAGTTGGATTCACCCCTCCACTTT.

The CDR3: CASSPGLAGNNEQFF. As DNA, the CDR3 is TGCGCCAGCAGCCCTGGACTAGCGGGGAACAATGAGCAGTTCTTC. V usage is TRBV5-1 and J usage is TRBJ2-1, with TRBD2 matching over 12 bases. This CDR3 region has 15 residues. Germline V gives CDR1 SGHRS, CDR2 YFSETQ. The junction had 4 bases not matched to a gene; V was cut back by 4 bases and J by 5 bases.

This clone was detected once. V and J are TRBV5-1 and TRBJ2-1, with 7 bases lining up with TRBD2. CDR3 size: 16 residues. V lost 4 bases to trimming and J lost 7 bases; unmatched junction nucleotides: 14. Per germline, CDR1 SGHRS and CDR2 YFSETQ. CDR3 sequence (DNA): TGCGCCAGCAGCACCCAGCGGGGCGCTTCCCCGAATGAGCAGTTCTTC. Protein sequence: CASSTQRGASPNEQFF.

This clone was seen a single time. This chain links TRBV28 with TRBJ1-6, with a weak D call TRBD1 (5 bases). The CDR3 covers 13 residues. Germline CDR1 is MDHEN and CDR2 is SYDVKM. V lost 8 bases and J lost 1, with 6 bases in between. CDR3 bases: TGTGCCAGCCGGGGGTCCTATAATTCACCCCTCCACTTT. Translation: CASRGSYNSPLHF. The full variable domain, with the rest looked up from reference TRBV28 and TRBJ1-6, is DVKVTQSSRYLVKRTGEKVFLECVQDMDHENMFWYRQDPGLGLRLIYFSYDVKMKEKGDIPEGYSVSREKKERFSLILESASTNQTSMYLCASRGSYNSPLHFGNGTRLTVT.

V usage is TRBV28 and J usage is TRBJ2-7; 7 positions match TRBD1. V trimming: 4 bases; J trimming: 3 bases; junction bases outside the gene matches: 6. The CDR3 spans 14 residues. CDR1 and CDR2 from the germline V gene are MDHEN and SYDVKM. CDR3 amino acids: CASSSHRDSYEQYF. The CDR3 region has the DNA TGTGCCAGCAGTTCTCACCGGGACAGCTACGAGCAGTACTTC.

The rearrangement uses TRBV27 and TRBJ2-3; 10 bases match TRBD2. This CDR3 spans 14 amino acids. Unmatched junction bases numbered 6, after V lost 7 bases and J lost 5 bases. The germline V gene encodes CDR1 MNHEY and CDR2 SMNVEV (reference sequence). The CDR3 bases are TGTGCCAGCAATCCACTAGCGGGAAGAGATACGCAGTATTTT. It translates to CASNPLAGRDTQYF.

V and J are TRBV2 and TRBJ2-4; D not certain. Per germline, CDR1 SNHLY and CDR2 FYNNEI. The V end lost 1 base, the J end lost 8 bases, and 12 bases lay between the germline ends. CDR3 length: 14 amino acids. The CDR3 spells CASSEELILDIQYF. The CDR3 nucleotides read TGTGCCAGCAGTGAAGAACTAATTCTAGACATTCAGTACTTC.